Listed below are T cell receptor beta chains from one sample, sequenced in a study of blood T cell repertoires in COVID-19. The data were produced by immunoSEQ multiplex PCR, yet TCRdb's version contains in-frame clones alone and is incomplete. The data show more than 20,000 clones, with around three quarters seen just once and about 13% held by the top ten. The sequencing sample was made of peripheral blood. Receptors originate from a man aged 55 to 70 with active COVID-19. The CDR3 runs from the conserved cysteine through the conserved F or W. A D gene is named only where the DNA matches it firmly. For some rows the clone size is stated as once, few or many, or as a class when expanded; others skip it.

CDR3: CASSSGQGGGSPLHF
DNA: TGTGCCAGCAGTTCCGGACAGGGGGGTGGTTCACCCCTCCACTTT
length: 15
J: TRBJ1-6
D: TRBD1
size: NA
V: TRBV28

CDR3: CATSSLAGGYNEQFF
DNA: TGTGCCACCAGTTCACTAGCGGGAGGATACAATGAGCAGTTCTTC
length: 15
J: TRBJ2-1
D: TRBD2
size: NA
V: TRBV24-1

CDR3: CASSQEARYQETQYF
DNA: TGCGCCAGCAGCCAAGAGGCGCGGTACCAAGAGACCCAGTACTTC
length: 15
J: TRBJ2-5
D: NA
size: NA
V: TRBV4-1

CDR3: CASSFGMTDTQYF
DNA: TGTGCCAGCAGCTTCGGGATGACAGATACGCAGTATTTT
length: 13
J: TRBJ2-3
D: NA
size: NA
V: TRBV11-3

CDR3: CASSLGFTGTNYGYTF
DNA: TGTGCCAGCAGCTTAGGGTTTACAGGCACTAACTATGGCTACACCTTC
length: 16
J: TRBJ1-2
D: NA
size: NA
V: TRBV7-8

CDR3: CASSFTGGYGYTF
DNA: TGTGCCAGCAGTTTTACAGGGGGCTATGGCTACACCTTC
length: 13
J: TRBJ1-2
D: TRBD1
size: NA
V: TRBV28

CDR3: CASSGSGAGGELFF
DNA: TGTGCCAGCAGTGGCTCTGGGGCCGGCGGGGAGCTGTTTTTT
length: 14
J: TRBJ2-2
D: NA
size: few
V: TRBV27

CDR3: CASSQDGSYEQYF
DNA: TGTGCCAGCAGCCAAGACGGCTCCTACGAGCAGTACTTC
length: 13
J: TRBJ2-7
D: NA
size: NA
V: TRBV3-1/TRBV3-2

CDR3: CASSLGPNTEAFF
DNA: TGTGCCAGCAGTTTAGGGCCGAACACTGAAGCTTTCTTT
length: 13
J: TRBJ1-1
D: NA
size: NA
V: TRBV12-3/TRBV12-4

CDR3: CASSPRDPYGYTF
DNA: TGCGCCAGCAGCCCCAGGGATCCCTATGGCTACACCTTC
length: 13
J: TRBJ1-2
D: NA
size: NA
V: TRBV5-1

CDR3: CASSPYGDRGDTQYF
DNA: TGTGCCAGCAGTCCCTATGGGGACCGGGGGGATACGCAGTATTTT
length: 15
J: TRBJ2-3
D: NA
size: NA
V: TRBV6-2/TRBV6-3

CDR3: CASRLASLGNEQFF
DNA: TGTGCCAGCAGGTTGGCTAGCTTGGGCAATGAGCAGTTCTTC
length: 14
J: TRBJ2-1
D: NA
size: NA
V: TRBV27

CDR3: CASSLGGGKANEQFF
DNA: TGTGCCAGCAGCTTAGGAGGCGGGAAGGCAAATGAGCAGTTCTTC
length: 15
J: TRBJ2-1
D: NA
size: NA
V: TRBV11-3

CDR3: CASSQSVSTGELFF
DNA: TGTGCCAGCAGCCAATCCGTCAGCACCGGGGAGCTGTTTTTT
length: 14
J: TRBJ2-2
D: NA
size: NA
V: TRBV3-1/TRBV3-2

CDR3: CASSRGVQETQYF
DNA: TGTGCCAGCAGCAGGGGAGTCCAAGAGACCCAGTACTTC
length: 13
J: TRBJ2-5
D: NA
size: NA
V: TRBV12-3/TRBV12-4

CDR3: CASSHHGTAYEQYF
DNA: TGTGCCAGCAGCCACCACGGGACAGCCTACGAGCAGTACTTC
length: 14
J: TRBJ2-7
D: TRBD1
size: medium-sized
V: TRBV3-1/TRBV3-2

CDR3: CASSDTPRGEQFF
DNA: TGTGCCAGCAGCGATACCCCCCGGGGTGAGCAGTTCTTC
length: 13
J: TRBJ2-1
D: NA
size: once
V: TRBV7-3

CDR3: CASSLDRANYGYTF
DNA: TGCGCCAGCAGCCTCGACAGGGCTAACTATGGCTACACCTTC
length: 14
J: TRBJ1-2
D: TRBD1
size: NA
V: TRBV5-1

CDR3: CSVSTPGTGGEFF
DNA: TGCAGCGTTTCCACTCCCGGGACAGGGGGTGAGTTCTTC
length: 13
J: TRBJ2-1
D: TRBD1
size: NA
V: TRBV29-1

CDR3: CASSERQGKTGELFF
DNA: TGTGCCAGCAGTGAACGCCAGGGGAAGACCGGGGAGCTGTTTTTT
length: 15
J: TRBJ2-2
D: NA
size: NA
V: TRBV25-1

CDR3: CSVEAGTGNYGYTF
DNA: TGCAGCGTTGAGGCCGGGACAGGGAACTATGGCTACACCTTC
length: 14
J: TRBJ1-2
D: TRBD1
size: once
V: TRBV29-1

CDR3: CASSPTSGRLGELFF
DNA: TGTGCCAGCAGTCCCACTAGCGGGAGACTCGGGGAGCTGTTTTTT
length: 15
J: TRBJ2-2
D: TRBD2
size: NA
V: TRBV7-3

CDR3: CASSSRTAEQYF
DNA: TGCGCCAGCAGCTCCCGGACTGCCGAGCAGTACTTC
length: 12
J: TRBJ2-7
D: NA
size: NA
V: TRBV5-1

CDR3: CATSSGTSGNEQFF
DNA: TGTGCCACCTCTTCCGGGACTAGCGGGAATGAGCAGTTCTTC
length: 14
J: TRBJ2-1
D: TRBD2
size: NA
V: TRBV6-4

CDR3: CASSQDEGMGHEQYF
DNA: TGTGCCAGCAGCCAAGACGAGGGTATGGGCCACGAGCAGTACTTC
length: 15
J: TRBJ2-7
D: NA
size: NA
V: TRBV14

CDR3: CASSLAGTGHYNEQFF
DNA: TGCGCCAGCAGCCTAGCGGGGACAGGACACTACAATGAGCAGTTCTTC
length: 16
J: TRBJ2-1
D: NA
size: once
V: TRBV5-1

CDR3: CASSASPQLVETQYF
DNA: TGTGCCAGCAGCGCATCTCCCCAGTTGGTAGAGACCCAGTACTTC
length: 15
J: TRBJ2-5
D: NA
size: NA
V: TRBV2

CDR3: CASTLDLGAQGEAFF
DNA: TGCGCCAGCACTCTTGACTTGGGTGCCCAAGGAGAAGCTTTCTTT
length: 15
J: TRBJ1-1
D: NA
size: NA
V: TRBV5-1

CDR3: CASRERTAAGGYTF
DNA: TGTGCCAGCAGGGAGAGGACGGCCGCAGGGGGCTACACCTTC
length: 14
J: TRBJ1-2
D: NA
size: NA
V: TRBV2

CDR3: CASSYRQVREQYF
DNA: TGTGCCAGCAGCTACCGACAGGTCCGCGAGCAGTACTTC
length: 13
J: TRBJ2-7
D: NA
size: NA
V: TRBV12-3/TRBV12-4

CDR3: CASSQDGTPAYEQYF
DNA: TGCGCCAGCAGCCAAGACGGTACTCCGGCCTACGAGCAGTACTTC
length: 15
J: TRBJ2-7
D: NA
size: NA
V: TRBV4-3

CDR3: CATSPGTGGFQPQHF
DNA: TGTGCCACCAGCCCCGGGACAGGGGGCTTTCAGCCCCAGCATTTT
length: 15
J: TRBJ1-5
D: TRBD1
size: NA
V: TRBV15

CDR3: CASSLAGYEDTIYF
DNA: TGTGCCAGCAGCTTGGCAGGGTACGAGGACACCATATATTTT
length: 14
J: TRBJ1-3
D: NA
size: once
V: TRBV5-4

CDR3: CASIREAEETQYF
DNA: TGTGCCAGCATTCGTGAGGCAGAAGAGACCCAGTACTTC
length: 13
J: TRBJ2-5
D: NA
size: NA
V: TRBV7-9

CDR3: CSVGQASKYGYTF
DNA: TGCAGCGTGGGACAGGCCTCCAAGTATGGCTACACCTTC
length: 13
J: TRBJ1-2
D: TRBD1
size: once
V: TRBV29-1

CDR3: CASSQARQGAYEQYF
DNA: TGTGCCAGCAGCCAGGCCAGACAGGGTGCCTACGAGCAGTACTTC
length: 15
J: TRBJ2-7
D: TRBD1
size: NA
V: TRBV4-2

CDR3: CASSFRGFNQPQHF
DNA: TGTGCCAGCAGTTTCAGAGGGTTCAATCAGCCCCAGCATTTT
length: 14
J: TRBJ1-5
D: NA
size: NA
V: TRBV27

CDR3: CASSISQETQYF
DNA: TGTGCCAGTAGTATTAGTCAAGAGACCCAGTACTTC
length: 12
J: TRBJ2-5
D: NA
size: NA
V: TRBV19

CDR3: CASSPDGGYEQYF
DNA: TGTGCCAGCAGCCCCGACGGGGGCTACGAGCAGTACTTC
length: 13
J: TRBJ2-7
D: NA
size: NA
V: TRBV11-1

CDR3: CASSLGTLSTDTQYF
DNA: TGCGCCAGCAGCTTAGGGACACTAAGCACAGATACGCAGTATTTT
length: 15
J: TRBJ2-3
D: NA
size: NA
V: TRBV5-1

CDR3: CASSQTSGRDLTGELFF
DNA: TGTGCCAGCAGCCAGACTAGCGGGAGGGATTTAACCGGGGAGCTGTTTTTT
length: 17
J: TRBJ2-2
D: NA
size: NA
V: TRBV21-1

CDR3: CASSSTGGVTEAFF
DNA: TGTGCCAGCAGCTCCACAGGGGGAGTAACTGAAGCTTTCTTT
length: 14
J: TRBJ1-1
D: TRBD1
size: NA
V: TRBV7-3

CDR3: CASRRDPGGRETQYF
DNA: TGTGCCAGTAGGCGGGACCCTGGGGGTCGGGAGACCCAGTACTTC
length: 15
J: TRBJ2-5
D: NA
size: NA
V: TRBV19

CDR3: CASSLVGQGHTEAFF
DNA: TGTGCCAGCAGTTTAGTCGGACAGGGTCACACTGAAGCTTTCTTT
length: 15
J: TRBJ1-1
D: TRBD1
size: few
V: TRBV27

CDR3: CASSLGSGQGTEAFF
DNA: TGTGCCAGCAGCTTAGGTAGTGGGCAGGGCACTGAAGCTTTCTTT
length: 15
J: TRBJ1-1
D: NA
size: few
V: TRBV13

CDR3: CASSQDVGGLAGDNTGELFF
DNA: TGTGCCAGCAGCCAAGATGTGGGGGGACTAGCGGGAGACAACACCGGGGAGCTGTTTTTT
length: 20
J: TRBJ2-2
D: TRBD2
size: NA
V: TRBV4-2

CDR3: CASSLVLDGNTIYF
DNA: TGTGCCAGCAGCTTAGTGTTAGATGGAAACACCATATATTTT
length: 14
J: TRBJ1-3
D: NA
size: NA
V: TRBV13

CDR3: CASSLTGGQDEQYF
DNA: TGTGCCAGCAGCTTGACAGGGGGACAAGACGAGCAGTACTTC
length: 14
J: TRBJ2-7
D: TRBD1
size: NA
V: TRBV5-6

CDR3: CASSATRTELGGYTF
DNA: TGTGCCAGCAGCGCTACTCGGACAGAATTGGGGGGCTACACCTTC
length: 15
J: TRBJ1-2
D: NA
size: NA
V: TRBV3-1/TRBV3-2

CDR3: CASSEQGSILYEQYF
DNA: TGTGCCAGTAGCGAACAGGGAAGTATTCTCTACGAGCAGTACTTC
length: 15
J: TRBJ2-7
D: NA
size: NA
V: TRBV19

CDR3: CSVWNSGSPEQYF
DNA: TGCAGCGTTTGGAATAGCGGGAGTCCCGAGCAGTACTTC
length: 13
J: TRBJ2-7
D: TRBD2
size: NA
V: TRBV29-1